Following are 3 T cell receptor beta chains from one sample sequenced in a study of identical twins. From the 5' RACE reads, TCRdb called clonotypes with MiXCR, one entry per CDR3 protein. Of 120,000 to 150,000 distinct CDR3 sequences listed, under 4.5% are singletons. Sequencing was done on a sample of memory T cells sorted from blood. The source of these receptors is a man aged 18 to 29 in good health.

Ten or more counts support this clonotype. V is TRBV20-1 and J is TRBJ2-1; either TRBD1 or TRBD2 may supply D (5 bases each). Trimming shortened V by 5 bases and J by 4 bases, and 18 bases separated the two germline ends. This CDR3 has 15 residues. Per the germline V gene, CDR1 is DFQATT and CDR2 is SNEGSKA (reference sequence). The CDR3 spells CSARRVAGGYNEQFF. CDR3 coding DNA: TGCAGTGCTCGCAGGGTGGCGGGCGGTTACAATGAGCAGTTCTTC.

Many counts were recorded for this clonotype. The V and J genes are TRBV12-3 or TRBV12-4 and TRBJ2-1; D is unresolved. V was shortened by 4 bases and J by 2 bases, with 9 bases between the two germline ends. This CDR3 has 14 amino acids. The CDR3 nucleotides are TGTGCCAGCAGTTCCGTCGGCGCCTACAATGAGCAGTTCTTC. It is translated as CASSSVGAYNEQFF.

This clonotype was counted many times. V gene TRBV3-1 combines with J gene TRBJ2-2, with 9 bases matching TRBD2. Trimming took 1 base from V and 4 from J; bases not matched to a gene: 1. In germline, CDR1 is LGHDT, CDR2 YNNKEL (reference sequence). The CDR3 covers 15 residues. The chain's CDR3 is CASSQAGLATGELFF. CDR3 coding DNA: TGTGCCAGCAGCCAAGCGGGACTAGCCACCGGGGAGCTGTTTTTT.